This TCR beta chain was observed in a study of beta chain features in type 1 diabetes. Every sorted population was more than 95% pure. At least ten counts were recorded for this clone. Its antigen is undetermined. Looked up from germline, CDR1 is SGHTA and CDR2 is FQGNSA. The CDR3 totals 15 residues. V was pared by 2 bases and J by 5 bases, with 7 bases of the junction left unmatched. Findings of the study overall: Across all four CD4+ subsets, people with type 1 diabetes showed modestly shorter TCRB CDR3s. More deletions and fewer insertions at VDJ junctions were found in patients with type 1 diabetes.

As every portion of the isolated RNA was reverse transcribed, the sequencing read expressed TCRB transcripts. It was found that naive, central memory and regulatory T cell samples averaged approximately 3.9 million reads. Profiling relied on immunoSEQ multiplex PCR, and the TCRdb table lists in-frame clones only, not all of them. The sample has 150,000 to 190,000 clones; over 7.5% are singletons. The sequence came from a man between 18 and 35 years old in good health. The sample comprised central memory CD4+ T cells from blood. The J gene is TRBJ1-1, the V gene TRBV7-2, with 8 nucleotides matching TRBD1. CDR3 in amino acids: CASSLSGQGGTEAFF. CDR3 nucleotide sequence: TGTGCCAGCAGCTTAAGTGGACAGGGTGGAACTGAAGCTTTCTTT.